This T cell receptor beta chain emerged from a study of Ad26.COV2.S vaccination and SARS-CoV-2 variants. The treatment was: 15 to 20 received Ad26.COV2.S at low or high dose, single or two shots; several received placebo; per-sample allocation not given. On day 63 after the first injection, vaccine and placebo recipients gave samples. Adults aged 18-55 years in Boston included the donor. The CDR3 has 15 residues. CDR1 is KGHDR and CDR2 is SFDVKD in the germline V gene. The V end was cut by 1 base, the J end by 2 bases, with 7 bases between. With regard to this clone: What it recognizes is unknown.

Study findings and constraints: Marked by substantial breadth, spike-specific CD8+ and CD4+ T cell responses were reportedly seen after vaccination. The study found higher spike-specific TCR breadth in vaccine than placebo recipients. Non-spike TCR breadth showed similarity between vaccine and placebo recipients.

Sequencing used immunoSEQ multiplex PCR; TCRdb keeps in-frame clones, though not all of them. This table has around 500,000 clones, 89% appearing once. The chain combines TRBV24-1 with TRBJ2-2; D uncertain. The source is a person aged 18-65 years who received the Ad26.COV2.S COVID-19 vaccine or a placebo. The starting material was peripheral blood, obtained in a trial of Ad26.COV2.S vaccine versus placebo. The CDR3 region is CATSDFKGNTGELFF. The CDR3 DNA is TGTGCCACCAGTGATTTTAAAGGTAACACCGGGGAGCTGTTTTTT.